These 28 T cell receptor beta chains were sequenced from one sample in a study of T cell responses to AZD1222 COVID-19 vaccine. Sequencing was performed with immunoSEQ multiplex PCR; in TCRdb, only in-frame clones are kept and a portion is missing. Of roughly 120,000 clones listed, roughly 89% are singletons. The sequenced sample was peripheral blood, obtained on day 0 of AZD1222 vaccination. These TCRs come from an adult in good health.

This clone showed up just once. V usage is TRBV23-1 and J usage is TRBJ1-2, with D perhaps TRBD1 (6 bases). TRBV23-1 is assigned to the ORF class and has an uncertain function. This CDR3 spans 14 amino acids. Trimming removed 8 bases at V and 9 bases at J, with 22 bases between. The CDR3 sequence: CASPLGADEYCYTF. The CDR3 nucleotides are TGCGCCAGCCCTCTGGGGGCAGACGAGTATTGCTACACCTTC.

This chain links TRBV27 with TRBJ2-1; 9 positions agree with TRBD1. With 4 bases clipped from V and 5 bases from J, the junction kept 12 bases outside the gene matches. The CDR3 runs to 17 residues. From germline, CDR1 is MNHEY and CDR2 SMNVEV (reference sequence). The CDR3 protein is CASSSERGTGRNNEQFF. CDR3 DNA: TGTGCCAGCAGTTCCGAACGTGGGACAGGGCGGAACAATGAGCAGTTCTTC.

This rearrangement joins TRBV10-3 to TRBJ1-2; D may be TRBD1 (6 bases). V was shortened by 0 bases and J by 10 bases, with 18 bases between the two germline ends. The germline V gene has CDR1 ENHRY and CDR2 SYGVKD. The CDR3 is made up of 15 amino acids. The chain's CDR3 is CAISESSGAQSHYTF. The CDR3 nucleotides are TGTGCCATCAGTGAGTCATCGGGGGCCCAGTCCCACTACACCTTC.

The sample holds one count of this clone. CDR3 DNA: TGTGCCAGCAGCTTAGAGGGCAGGGTGAACACTGAAGCTTTCTTT. Translated: CASSLEGRVNTEAFF. The chain couples TRBV7-9 to TRBJ1-1, with D tentatively TRBD1 (5 bases). The CDR3 sequence is 15 residues long. Trimming took off 1 base at V and 0 bases at J, with 9 bases between the two ends. Germline CDR1 and CDR2: SEHNR and FQNEAQ (reference sequence).

With regard to this clone: The same CDR3 is also encoded by other DNA sequences in this sample. The rearrangement joins TRBV3-1 (or the pseudogene TRBV3-2) to TRBJ1-2; D is perhaps TRBD1 (6 bases). Trimming stripped 1 base from V and 5 bases from J, with 11 bases between. Germline V gene sequence: CDR1 LGHDT, CDR2 YNNKEL (reference sequence). The CDR3 runs to 14 residues. Here the CDR3 DNA reads TGTGCCAGCAGCCAAGGAAGGGGGTCGTATGGCTACACCTTC. It encodes CASSQGRGSYGYTF.

This clone was counted a single time. The chain employs TRBV27 and TRBJ1-4; D might be TRBD1 (5 bases). V shed 3 bases and J shed 6 bases, with 17 bases lying between them. Germline V gene data show CDR1 as MNHEY and CDR2 as SMNVEV (reference sequence). The CDR3 totals 16 residues. CDR3 nucleotide sequence: TGTGCCAGCAGTTTCGTGGGGAGGAGGGGTGATGAAAAACTGTTTTTT. This encodes CASSFVGRRGDEKLFF.

The chain uses TRBV19 and TRBJ1-1; 10 bases fit TRBD1. Germline trimming cut 4 bases from V and 5 bases from J; bases unmatched to any gene: 7. The CDR3 totals 15 residues. Germline V lookup: CDR1 LNHDA, CDR2 SQIVND (reference sequence). CDR3 nucleotide sequence: TGTGCCAGTAGTACCCGGACAGGGGGTTGGACTGAAGCTTTCTTT. It is translated as CASSTRTGGWTEAFF.

CDR3 loop: CASSLGPGSNYEQYF. CDR3 in DNA: TGTGCCAGCAGCTTAGGCCCGGGGTCGAACTACGAGCAGTACTTC. This rearrangement joins TRBV7-3 to TRBJ2-7, with a possible D match to TRBD2 (5 bases). The V end lost 2 bases, the J end lost 3 bases, and 14 bases lay between the germline ends. This CDR3 is 15 amino acids long. Per the germline V gene, CDR1 is SGHTA and CDR2 is FQGTGA.

The V call is TRBV28, the J call TRBJ1-6; D ambiguous. Germline CDR1 reads MDHEN; CDR2 reads SYDVKM. With 5 bases removed from V and 8 bases from J, the gap between germline ends came to 13 bases. The CDR3 covers 14 residues. Here the CDR3 reads CASSAVLVHSPLHF. The CDR3 bases are TGTGCCAGCAGTGCGGTACTAGTCCATTCACCCCTCCACTTT.

The rearrangement joins TRBV5-1 to TRBJ2-1; D is ambiguous. CDR3 length equals 12 residues. Germline V gene lookup returns CDR1 SGHRS and CDR2 YFSETQ. Trimming stripped 0 bases from V and 5 bases from J, with 3 bases between. CDR3: CASSLDHNEQFF. As DNA, the CDR3 is TGCGCCAGCAGCTTGGACCACAATGAGCAGTTCTTC. Full variable domain (outside the CDR3, taken from reference TRBV5-1 and TRBJ2-1): KAGVTQTPRYLIKTRGQQVTLSCSPISGHRSVSWYQQTPGQGLQFLFEYFSETQRNKGNFPGRFSGRQFSNSRSEMNVSTLELGDSALYLCASSLDHNEQFFGPGTRLTVL.

The CDR3 DNA reads as TGTGCCAGCAGCTCTCATGGAGAGCTCTCTGGGGCCAACGTCCTGACTTTC. It yields the protein CASSSHGELSGANVLTF. The V call is TRBV7-3, the J call TRBJ2-6; D is unresolved. CDR1 SGHTA and CDR2 FQGTGA come from the germline V gene. V shed 4 bases and J shed 0 bases, with 13 bases lying between them. The CDR3 covers 17 residues. Full variable domain (missing parts from reference TRBV7-3 and TRBJ2-6): GAGVSQTPSNKVTEKGKYVELRCDPISGHTALYWYRQSLGQGPEFLIYFQGTGAADDSGLPNDRFFAVRPEGSVSTLKIQRTERGDSAVYLCASSSHGELSGANVLTFGAGSRLTVL.

This clone has only one observation. This chain connects TRBV5-1 to TRBJ2-7; 7 positions agree with TRBD2. The germline gives CDR1 SGHRS, CDR2 YFSETQ. This CDR3 spans 14 amino acids. V was pared by 5 bases and J by 6 bases, with 11 bases of the junction left unmatched. CDR3 nucleotides: TGCGCCAGCAGTAAAATTGAGCGGGACTCCGAGCAGTACTTC. Translation gives CASSKIERDSEQYF. The whole variable domain, remainder taken from reference TRBV5-1 and TRBJ2-7, is KAGVTQTPRYLIKTRGQQVTLSCSPISGHRSVSWYQQTPGQGLQFLFEYFSETQRNKGNFPGRFSGRQFSNSRSEMNVSTLELGDSALYLCASSKIERDSEQYFGPGTRLTVT.

The chain couples TRBV28 to TRBJ2-3; D gene uncertain. The CDR3 totals 11 residues. The germline V gene has CDR1 MDHEN and CDR2 SYDVKM. The germline V and J ends were trimmed by 7 bases and 8 bases, with 10 bases remaining between them. CDR3 amino acids: CASTGVGTQYF. CDR3 sequence (DNA): TGTGCCAGCACTGGCGTGGGTACGCAGTATTTT.

The J gene is TRBJ2-1, the V gene TRBV30; D may be TRBD2 (6 bases). The CDR3 totals 15 residues. The V end lost 0 bases, the J end lost 8 bases, and 17 bases lay between the germline ends. Germline loops: CDR1 GTSNPN, CDR2 SVGIG (reference sequence). The CDR3 DNA is TGTGCCTGGAGTGTACTGGGGGGACCGGGCGATGAGCAGTTCTTC. This encodes CAWSVLGGPGDEQFF. Drawing the rest from reference TRBV30 and TRBJ2-1, the complete variable domain is SQTIHQWPATLVQPVGSPLSLECTVEGTSNPNLYWYRQAAGRGLQLLFYSVGIGQISSEVPQNLSASRPQDRQFILSSKKLLLSDSGFYLCAWSVLGGPGDEQFFGPGTRLTVL.

J is TRBJ2-2 and V is TRBV10-2; D is ambiguous. This CDR3 region has 16 residues. The V gene lost 4 bases and the J gene lost 1 base, with 13 bases spanning the gap. The germline V gene encodes CDR1 WSHSY and CDR2 SAAADI. Written as DNA, the CDR3 is TGCGCCAGCAGTGGCGACCCCCCCCTGAACACCGGGGAGCTGTTTTTT. Its translation is CASSGDPPLNTGELFF.

The chain links TRBV28 to TRBJ2-2; D remains ambiguous. This CDR3 spans 13 amino acids. Trimming removed 4 bases from V and 7 bases from J, with 10 bases in between. Per germline, CDR1 MDHEN and CDR2 SYDVKM. This CDR3 is CASSSDGFGELFF. CDR3 bases: TGTGCCAGCAGTTCCGATGGGTTCGGGGAGCTGTTTTTT.

The V gene is TRBV19, the J gene TRBJ2-1, with TRBD2 matching over 8 bases. CDR3 length: 14 residues. The trim removed 6 bases at V and 5 bases at J, leaving 6 bases unmatched. Germline V gene data show CDR1 as LNHDA and CDR2 as SQIVND (reference sequence). The CDR3 spells CASRNSGKNNEQFF. CDR3 nucleotides: TGTGCCAGTAGAAATAGCGGGAAAAACAATGAGCAGTTCTTC. The full variable domain, with the rest looked up from reference TRBV19 and TRBJ2-1, is DGGITQSPKYLFRKEGQNVTLSCEQNLNHDAMYWYRQDPGQGLRLIYYSQIVNDFQKGDIAEGYSVSREKKESFPLTVTSAQKNPTAFYLCASRNSGKNNEQFFGPGTRLTVL.

The chain combines TRBV3-1 (or the pseudogene TRBV3-2) with TRBJ2-2, with D hard to call. The CDR3 is 15 amino acids. Trimming took 4 bases from V and 7 from J, leaving 16 bases between them. CDR1 and CDR2 (germline): LGHDT, YNNKEL (reference sequence). The chain's CDR3 is CASSPGGVYGGELFF. Here the CDR3 DNA reads TGTGCCAGCAGCCCAGGCGGCGTGTACGGCGGGGAGCTGTTTTTT.

This chain links TRBV28 with TRBJ1-2, with D uncertain. V lost 11 bases, J lost 2 bases, and 9 bases lay in between. The CDR3 totals 11 residues. The germline gives CDR1 MDHEN, CDR2 SYDVKM. The CDR3 coding sequence is TGTGCCGCCGGCCTAAACTATGGCTACACCTTC. Protein sequence: CAAGLNYGYTF.

The gene calls are TRBV12-2 and TRBJ1-1; TRBD1 is the table's D call and was not checked against the DNA. TRBV12-2 is a pseudogene segment. The CDR3 length is 13 residues. CDR3 nucleotides: TGTGCAAGTCGCCCCCACAGGACGGTTGAAGCTTTCTTT. This codes for CASRPHRTVEAFF.

The count of this clone is one. The chain uses TRBV27 and TRBJ1-2, with 11 bases fitting TRBD1. J gave up 6 bases and V 4 bases, and 22 bases lay outside the gene matches. The CDR3 runs to 20 residues. Looked up from germline, CDR1 is MNHEY and CDR2 is SMNVEV (reference sequence). In nucleotides, the CDR3 is TGTGCCAGCAGTTATAAGCCCCGCCTGGACAGGGGGCTAGTTTGGAATGGCTACACCTTC. Residues: CASSYKPRLDRGLVWNGYTF.

The chain recombines TRBV4-1 with TRBJ1-5, with D hard to call. Germline assignment: CDR1 MGHRA and CDR2 YSYEKL. The CDR3 runs to 18 residues. Trimming removed 0 bases at V and 3 bases at J, with 18 bases between. CDR3 coding DNA: TGCGCCAGCAGCCAAGATAGCCCCCCCGGGTCCTTCAATCAGCCCCAGCATTTT. It translates to CASSQDSPPGSFNQPQHF.

The chain employs TRBV2 and TRBJ2-5, with D unresolved. V shed 6 bases and J shed 2 bases, with 16 bases lying between them. Germline V gene sequence: CDR1 SNHLY, CDR2 FYNNEI. This CDR3 is 15 amino acids long. As DNA, the CDR3 is TGTGCCAGCAGGGCACCGGGCGCCCTTCAAGAGACCCAGTACTTC. This sequence encodes CASRAPGALQETQYF.

This chain uses TRBV2 with TRBJ1-1; D remains unclear. The V end lost 8 bases, the J end lost 5 bases, and 15 bases lay between the germline ends. CDR3 length equals 13 residues. Germline V gene sequence: CDR1 SNHLY, CDR2 FYNNEI. The CDR3 here is CASLSDGVTEAFF. CDR3 nucleotide sequence: TGTGCCAGCCTTTCGGACGGGGTGACTGAAGCTTTCTTT.

The V call is TRBV7-9, the J call TRBJ2-5; D gene ambiguous. V lost 2 bases and J lost 5, with 15 bases in between. Germline loops: CDR1 SEHNR, CDR2 FQNEAQ (reference sequence). The CDR3 is made up of 15 amino acids. The CDR3 loop is CASSLRFQEGETQYF. Here the CDR3 DNA reads TGTGCCAGCAGCTTAAGGTTTCAGGAAGGTGAGACCCAGTACTTC.

This chain links TRBV6-5 with TRBJ1-1, with a weak D call TRBD1 (5 bases). Germline-derived CDR1 and CDR2 are MNHEY and SVGAGI. The CDR3 extends over 16 amino acids. V dropped 0 bases and J dropped 4 bases, with 15 bases sitting between them. CDR3 in amino acids: CASSYSKAVRGTEAFF. The CDR3, as DNA: TGTGCCAGCAGTTACTCGAAGGCAGTGAGGGGCACTGAAGCTTTCTTT.

This rearrangement joins TRBV3-1 (or the pseudogene TRBV3-2) to TRBJ2-3, with D perhaps being TRBD1 or TRBD2 (5 bases each). The germline V gene has CDR1 LGHDT and CDR2 YNNKEL (reference sequence). CDR3 size: 15 residues. V was pared by 2 bases and J by 2 bases, with 11 bases between. CDR3 region: CASSQKGPSTDTQYF. CDR3 nucleotide sequence: TGTGCCAGCAGCCAAAAGGGACCATCCACAGATACGCAGTATTTT.

The V call is TRBV30, the J call TRBJ2-2, with TRBD2 matching over 7 bases. V dropped 5 bases and J dropped 4; count of bases not matched to a gene: 4. Germline V gene data show CDR1 as GTSNPN and CDR2 as SVGIG (reference sequence). The length of the CDR3 is 13 residues. The CDR3 region has the DNA TGTGCCTGGGAACGGGGGGTCACCGGGGAGCTGTTTTTT. It translates to CAWERGVTGELFF.